Listed here are 5 T cell receptor beta chains from one sample, sequenced in a study of radiotherapy plus CTLA-4 blockade in lung cancer. Sequencing was performed with immunoSEQ multiplex PCR; in TCRdb, only in-frame clones are kept and a portion is missing. The table lists 80,000 or so clones, about four fifths of them singletons. Sequenced here: peripheral blood, sampled from a patient treated with radiotherapy plus ipilimumab. The source of these receptors is a human donor with non-small cell lung cancer whose response to radiotherapy plus ipilimumab could not be evaluated. Some clones in this sample may be carry-over from other donors' samples.

This sequence joins TRBV27 and TRBJ1-2; the D gene is possibly TRBD1 (6 bases). Germline values: CDR1 MNHEY, CDR2 SMNVEV (reference sequence). The CDR3 contains 14 residues. Trimming stripped 0 bases from V and 5 bases from J, with 10 bases between. CDR3 amino acids: CASSLSGQGYGYTF. In nucleotides, the CDR3 is TGTGCCAGCAGTTTATCCGGGCAGGGGTATGGCTACACCTTC.

The V gene is TRBV11-2, the J gene TRBJ2-7; maybe TRBD2 (6 bases). The V end was cut by 1 base, the J end by 2 bases, with 9 bases between. The V gene's germline CDR1 is SGHAT and CDR2 FQNNGV. The CDR3 is 14 amino acids. CDR3: CASSLVEGPYEQYF. The CDR3 nucleotides are TGTGCCAGCAGCTTAGTGGAGGGACCCTACGAGCAGTACTTC.

This clone was detected only a few times. The chain links TRBV4-1 to TRBJ1-4; 10 bases align to TRBD1. Trimming cost V 3 bases and J 8 bases; bases outside gene matches: 9. The CDR3 spans 16 residues. Germline-derived CDR1 and CDR2 are MGHRA and YSYEKL. The CDR3 loop is CASSHVGQGGVEKLFF. The CDR3 DNA sequence: TGCGCCAGCAGCCATGTCGGACAGGGGGGCGTGGAAAAACTGTTTTTT.

V usage is TRBV28 and J usage is TRBJ2-7; 9 bases align to TRBD2. Germline CDR1 reads MDHEN; CDR2 reads SYDVKM. This CDR3 comprises 17 residues. The junction had 14 bases not matched to a gene; V was cut back by 6 bases and J by 2 bases. CDR3 DNA: TGTGCCAGCAGGGGTAATAGCGGGGGCCACGGGGCCTACGAGCAGTACTTC. Its protein product is CASRGNSGGHGAYEQYF.

The table lists this clone with a few counts. CDR3 protein: CASSIWGQGATEAFF. CDR3 in DNA: TGTGCCAGTAGTATCTGGGGACAGGGGGCGACTGAAGCTTTCTTT. V usage is TRBV19 and J usage is TRBJ1-1; TRBD1 matches 12 bases. CDR3 length: 15 amino acids. Germline V gives CDR1 LNHDA, CDR2 SQIVND (reference sequence). V was clipped by 3 bases and J by 5 bases; unmatched bases: 4.